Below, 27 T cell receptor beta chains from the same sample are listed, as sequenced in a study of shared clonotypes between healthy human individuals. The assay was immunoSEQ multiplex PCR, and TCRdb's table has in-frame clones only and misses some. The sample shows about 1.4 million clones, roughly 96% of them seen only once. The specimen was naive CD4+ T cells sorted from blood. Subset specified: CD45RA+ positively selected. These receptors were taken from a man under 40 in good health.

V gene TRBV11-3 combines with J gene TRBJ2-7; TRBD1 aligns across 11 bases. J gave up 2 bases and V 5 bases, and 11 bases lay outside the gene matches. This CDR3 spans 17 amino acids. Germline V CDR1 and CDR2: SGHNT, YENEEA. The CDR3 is CASSAGTGGGKTYEQYF. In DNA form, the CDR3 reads TGTGCCAGCAGCGCCGGGACAGGGGGGGGAAAGACCTACGAGCAGTACTTC. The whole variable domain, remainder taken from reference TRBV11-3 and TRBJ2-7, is EAGVVQSPRYKIIEKKQPVAFWCNPISGHNTLYWYLQNLGQGPELLIRYENEEAVDDSQLPKDRFSAERLKGVDSTLKIQPAELGDSAVYLCASSAGTGGGKTYEQYFGPGTRLTVT.

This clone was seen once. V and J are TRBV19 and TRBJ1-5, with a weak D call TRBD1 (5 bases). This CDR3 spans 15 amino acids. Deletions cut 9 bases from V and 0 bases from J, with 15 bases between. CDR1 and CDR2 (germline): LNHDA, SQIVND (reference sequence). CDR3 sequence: CASRNRSYSNQPQHF. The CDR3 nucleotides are TGTGCCAGCAGAAACAGGTCGTATAGCAATCAGCCCCAGCATTTT.

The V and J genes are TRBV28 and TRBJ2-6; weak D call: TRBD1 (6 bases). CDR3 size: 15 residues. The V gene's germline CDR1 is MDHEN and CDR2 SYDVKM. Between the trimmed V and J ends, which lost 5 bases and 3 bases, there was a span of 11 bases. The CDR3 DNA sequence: TGTGCCAGCAGTCACTACAGGGTTGGGGCCAACGTCCTGACTTTC. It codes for CASSHYRVGANVLTF.

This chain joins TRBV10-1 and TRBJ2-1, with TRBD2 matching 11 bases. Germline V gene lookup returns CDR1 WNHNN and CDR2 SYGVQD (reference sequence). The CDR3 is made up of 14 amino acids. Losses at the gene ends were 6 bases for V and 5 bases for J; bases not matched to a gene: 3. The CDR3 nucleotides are TGCGCCAGCAGACCGGGACTAGCGGACAATGAGCAGTTCTTC. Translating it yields CASRPGLADNEQFF.

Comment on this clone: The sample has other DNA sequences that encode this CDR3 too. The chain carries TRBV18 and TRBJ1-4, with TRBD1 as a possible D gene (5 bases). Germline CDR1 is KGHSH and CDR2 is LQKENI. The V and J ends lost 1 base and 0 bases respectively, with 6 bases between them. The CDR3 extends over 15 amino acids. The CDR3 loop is CASSPQGSTNEKLFF. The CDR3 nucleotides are TGTGCCAGCTCACCACAGGGGTCAACTAATGAAAAACTGTTTTTT. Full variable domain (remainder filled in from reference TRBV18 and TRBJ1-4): NAGVMQNPRHLVRRRGQEARLRCSPMKGHSHVYWYRQLPEEGLKFMVYLQKENIIDESGMPKERFSAEFPKEGPSILRIQQVVRGDSAAYFCASSPQGSTNEKLFFGSGTQLSVL.

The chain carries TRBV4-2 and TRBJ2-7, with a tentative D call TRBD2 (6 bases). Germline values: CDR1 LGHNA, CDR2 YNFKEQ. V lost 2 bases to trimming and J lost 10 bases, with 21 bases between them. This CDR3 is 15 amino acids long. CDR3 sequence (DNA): TGTGCCAGCAGCCAACCCAGCGGAGGGGCTACGTTACAGTACTTC. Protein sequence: CASSQPSGGATLQYF.

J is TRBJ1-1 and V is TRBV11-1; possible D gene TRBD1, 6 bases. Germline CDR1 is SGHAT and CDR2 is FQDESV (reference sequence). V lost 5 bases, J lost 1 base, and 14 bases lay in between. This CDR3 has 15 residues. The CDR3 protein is CASSTGTRGNTEAFF. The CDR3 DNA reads TGTGCCAGCAGCACAGGGACTCGGGGGAACACTGAAGCTTTCTTT.

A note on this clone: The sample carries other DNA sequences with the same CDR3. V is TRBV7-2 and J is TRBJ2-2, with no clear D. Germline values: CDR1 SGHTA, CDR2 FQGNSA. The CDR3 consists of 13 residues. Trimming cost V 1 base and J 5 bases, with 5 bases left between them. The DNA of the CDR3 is TGTGCCAGCAGCTTAGTGTATACCGGGGAGCTGTTTTTT. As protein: CASSLVYTGELFF. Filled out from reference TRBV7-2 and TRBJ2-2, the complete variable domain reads GAGVSQSPSNKVTEKGKDVELRCDPISGHTALYWYRQSLGQGLEFLIYFQGNSAPDKSGLPSDRFSAERTGGSVSTLTIQRTQQEDSAVYLCASSLVYTGELFFGEGSRLTVL.

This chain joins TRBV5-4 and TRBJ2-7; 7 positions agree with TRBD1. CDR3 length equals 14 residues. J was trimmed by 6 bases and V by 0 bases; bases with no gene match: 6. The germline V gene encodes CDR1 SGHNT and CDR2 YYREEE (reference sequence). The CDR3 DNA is TGTGCCAGCAGCTTGGACAGGGGTGGGGGCGAGCAGTACTTC. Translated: CASSLDRGGGEQYF.

This CDR3 reads CASSLLQTGTQYF. CDR3 sequence (DNA): TGTGCCAGCAGCTTATTACAGACTGGTACGCAGTATTTT. The rearrangement uses TRBV5-8 and TRBJ2-3; D is undetermined. This CDR3 has 13 residues. The germline V gene encodes CDR1 SGHTS and CDR2 YDEGEE. Trimming removed 2 bases at V and 8 bases at J, with 12 bases between.

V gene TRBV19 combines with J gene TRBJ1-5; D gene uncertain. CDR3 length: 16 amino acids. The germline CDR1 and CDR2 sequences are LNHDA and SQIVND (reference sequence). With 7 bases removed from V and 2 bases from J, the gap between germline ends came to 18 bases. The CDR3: CASKTRFNTGNQPQHF. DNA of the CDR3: TGTGCCAGTAAAACGAGATTTAACACAGGCAATCAGCCCCAGCATTTT.

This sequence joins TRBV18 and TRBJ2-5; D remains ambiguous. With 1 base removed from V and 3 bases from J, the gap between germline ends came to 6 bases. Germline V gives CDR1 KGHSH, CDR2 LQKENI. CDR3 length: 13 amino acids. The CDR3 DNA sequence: TGTGCCAGCTCACCACTTCCCAAAGAGACCCAGTACTTC. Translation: CASSPLPKETQYF.

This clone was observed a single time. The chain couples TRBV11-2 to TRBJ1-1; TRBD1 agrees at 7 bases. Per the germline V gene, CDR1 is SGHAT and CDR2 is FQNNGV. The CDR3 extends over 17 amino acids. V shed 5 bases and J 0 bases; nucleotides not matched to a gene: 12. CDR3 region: CASSNPAGGALNTEAFF. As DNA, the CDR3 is TGTGCCAGCAGCAACCCCGCAGGGGGGGCCCTGAACACTGAAGCTTTCTTT. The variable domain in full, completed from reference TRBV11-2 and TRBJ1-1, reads EAGVAQSPRYKIIEKRQSVAFWCNPISGHATLYWYQQILGQGPKLLIQFQNNGVVDDSQLPKDRFSAERLKGVDSTLKIQPAKLEDSAVYLCASSNPAGGALNTEAFFGQGTRLTVV.

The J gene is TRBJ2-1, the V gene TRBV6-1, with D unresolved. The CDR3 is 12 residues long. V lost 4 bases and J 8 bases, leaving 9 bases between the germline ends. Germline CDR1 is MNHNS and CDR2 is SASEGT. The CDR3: CASSAPLYEQFF. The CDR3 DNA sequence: TGTGCCAGCAGTGCCCCCCTCTATGAGCAGTTCTTC.

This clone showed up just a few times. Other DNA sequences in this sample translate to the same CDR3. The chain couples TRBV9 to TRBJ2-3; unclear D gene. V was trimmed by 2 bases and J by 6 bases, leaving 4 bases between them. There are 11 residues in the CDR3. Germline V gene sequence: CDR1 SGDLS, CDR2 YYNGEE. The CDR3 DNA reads TGTGCCAGCAGCGTCGGGGATACGCAGTATTTT. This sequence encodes CASSVGDTQYF.

The CDR3, as DNA: TGTGCCAGCAGCTGGGGACTAGCTCGGGCCGAGCAGTACTTC. Its translation: CASSWGLARAEQYF. The V gene is TRBV7-9, the J gene TRBJ2-7; 9 bases agree with TRBD2. The CDR3 has 14 residues. Losses at the gene ends were 4 bases for V and 6 bases for J; bases not matched to a gene: 7. The germline V gene has CDR1 SEHNR and CDR2 FQNEAQ (reference sequence).

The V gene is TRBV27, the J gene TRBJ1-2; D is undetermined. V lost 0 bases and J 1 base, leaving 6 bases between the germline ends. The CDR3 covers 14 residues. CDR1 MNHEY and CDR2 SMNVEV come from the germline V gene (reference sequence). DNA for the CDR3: TGTGCCAGCAGTTTATCCCGACTTAACTATGGCTACACCTTC. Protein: CASSLSRLNYGYTF.

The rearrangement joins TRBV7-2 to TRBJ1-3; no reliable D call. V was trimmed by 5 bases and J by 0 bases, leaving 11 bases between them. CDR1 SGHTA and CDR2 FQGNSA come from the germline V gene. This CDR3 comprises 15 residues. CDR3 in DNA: TGTGCCAGCAGCCAAGGATTAGCCTCTGGAAACACCATATATTTT. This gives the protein CASSQGLASGNTIYF.

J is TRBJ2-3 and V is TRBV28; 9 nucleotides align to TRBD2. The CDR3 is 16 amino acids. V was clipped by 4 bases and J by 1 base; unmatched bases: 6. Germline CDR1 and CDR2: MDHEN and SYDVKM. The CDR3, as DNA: TGTGCCAGCAGTTCCCCGGGACTAGCTGGCACAGATACGCAGTATTTT. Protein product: CASSSPGLAGTDTQYF.

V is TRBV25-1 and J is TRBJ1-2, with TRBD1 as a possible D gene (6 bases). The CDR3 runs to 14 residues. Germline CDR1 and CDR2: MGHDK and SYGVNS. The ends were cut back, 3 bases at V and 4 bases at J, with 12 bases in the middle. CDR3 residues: CASSESGGVYGYTF. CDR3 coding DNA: TGTGCCAGCAGTGAGTCTGGGGGCGTCTATGGCTACACCTTC.

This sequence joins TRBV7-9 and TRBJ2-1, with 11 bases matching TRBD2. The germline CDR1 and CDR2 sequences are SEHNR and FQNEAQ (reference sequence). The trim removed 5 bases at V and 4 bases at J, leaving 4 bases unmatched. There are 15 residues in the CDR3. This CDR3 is CASSVGTSGYNEQFF. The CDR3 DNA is TGTGCCAGCAGCGTCGGGACTAGCGGATACAATGAGCAGTTCTTC.

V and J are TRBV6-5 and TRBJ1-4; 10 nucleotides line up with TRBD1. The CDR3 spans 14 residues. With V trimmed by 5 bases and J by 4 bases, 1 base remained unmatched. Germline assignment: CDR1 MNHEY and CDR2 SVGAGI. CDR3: CASSRDRGNEKLFF. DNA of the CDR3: TGTGCCAGCAGTCGGGACAGGGGTAATGAAAAACTGTTTTTT.

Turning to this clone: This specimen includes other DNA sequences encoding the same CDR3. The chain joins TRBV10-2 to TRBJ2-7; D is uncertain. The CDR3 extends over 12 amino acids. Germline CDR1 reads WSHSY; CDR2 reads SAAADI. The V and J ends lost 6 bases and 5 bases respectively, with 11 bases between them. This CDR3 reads CASSPGGDEQYF. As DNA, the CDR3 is TGCGCCAGCAGCCCTGGTGGGGACGAGCAGTACTTC.

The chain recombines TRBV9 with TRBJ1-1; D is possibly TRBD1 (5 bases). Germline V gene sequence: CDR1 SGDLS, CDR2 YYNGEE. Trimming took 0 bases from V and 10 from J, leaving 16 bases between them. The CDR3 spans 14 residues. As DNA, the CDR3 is TGTGCCAGCAGCGTAGGGCAGGGTCCCCGAGGAGCTTTCTTT. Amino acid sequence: CASSVGQGPRGAFF.

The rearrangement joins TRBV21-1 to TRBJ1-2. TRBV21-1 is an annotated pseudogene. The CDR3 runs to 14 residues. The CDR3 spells CASSKERTNYGYTF. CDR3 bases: TGTGCCAGCAGCAAAGAAAGGACTAACTATGGCTACACCTTC.

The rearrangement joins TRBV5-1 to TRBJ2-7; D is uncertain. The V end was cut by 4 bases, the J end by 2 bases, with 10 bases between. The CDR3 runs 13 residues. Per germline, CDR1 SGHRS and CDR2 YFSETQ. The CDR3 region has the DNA TGCGCCAGCAGCCAGGTTCGCACCTACGAGCAGTACTTC. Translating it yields CASSQVRTYEQYF. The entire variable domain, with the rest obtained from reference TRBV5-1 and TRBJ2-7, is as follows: KAGVTQTPRYLIKTRGQQVTLSCSPISGHRSVSWYQQTPGQGLQFLFEYFSETQRNKGNFPGRFSGRQFSNSRSEMNVSTLELGDSALYLCASSQVRTYEQYFGPGTRLTVT.

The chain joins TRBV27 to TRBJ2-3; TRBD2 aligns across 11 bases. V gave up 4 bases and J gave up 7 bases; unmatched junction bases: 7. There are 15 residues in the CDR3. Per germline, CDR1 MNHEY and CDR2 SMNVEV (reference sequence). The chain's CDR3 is CASSSATSGIYTQYF. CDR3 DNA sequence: TGTGCCAGCAGTTCCGCGACTAGCGGGATTTATACGCAGTATTTT.